The subject of this entry is one TCR beta chain. Its antigen is still unknown. Within one base of it there is no much larger clone, and no base qualities were kept. Receptor amplification or capture employed multiplex PCR. TCRdb shows the sequencer as Illumina HiSeq 4000. CDR3 regions were amplified by Arm-PCR with iRepertoire HTBI primers to construct TCR beta libraries. Before sequencing, the PCR products underwent gel purification. Per the authors' processing: Gene usage analysis of CDR3 amino acid clonotypes used the roughly 62 TRBV and 14 to 15 TRBJ segments found across samples. COPE and FqMerger were used to merge the filtered high-quality paired reads into contigs. BLAST was used to align contigs to the IMGT TRBV, TRBD and TRBJ reference genes, and CDR3 was defined following IMGT. Highly expanded clones were defined as clonotypes with a frequency above 0.1%. Shannon entropy was used to measure repertoire diversity, and the Gini coefficient was used to measure V-J evenness. Public clonotypes were defined as clonotypes shared by more than one individual. TCRdb handled the public reads itself, with Q25 trimming in fastp and clone calling in MiXCR, and kept productive beta chains. Rows are unified per CDR3 protein, each entry keeping the most common DNA and genes. V and J calls and clone size were set by TCRdb, not the authors. The sample table records around 460,000 distinct CDR3 sequences; approximately 22% of these occur just once. Around 13% of the sample rests with the top ten.

This record comes from a study of regulatory T cells in long-lasting Graves disease (TCRdb year 2021). In terms of the full investigation: Persistent Graves' disease was defined as persistently positive TSH receptor autoantibodies together with antithyroid drug treatment for over 5 years. Patients with persistent Graves' disease were compared with patients with newly diagnosed Graves' disease using TCR sequencing and RNA sequencing of peripheral blood. Persistent Graves' disease patients in the clinical cohort had taken antithyroid drugs for around 11 years on average. TCR sequencing covered some 13 persistent and approximately 20 newly diagnosed Graves' disease patients, 33 samples in total. The study was conducted in China and was registered as a clinical trial. The investigation overall reported the following: Compared with newly diagnosed patients, persistent Graves' disease patients had lower TCR Shannon entropy and fewer highly expanded clones, which suggests clonal expansion. Preferential use of TRBV28, TRBJ1-2 and TRBJ2-5 was observed in persistent disease, whereas TRBV20-1 and TRBJ2-1 were favored in newly diagnosed disease. Peripheral blood alone was examined, since thyroid tissue, which constituted the primary lesion, could not be accessed. As a limitation, the authors acknowledged that the small sample size may reduce accuracy. Persistent patients shared more public clonotypes among themselves (2,741) than newly diagnosed patients did (about 970). Only the TCR beta chain was sequenced and analyzed.

The time point tag for this specimen amounts to: persistent/refractory GD, antithyroid drugs over 5 years with positive TRAb. For both TCR sequencing and RNA sequencing, RNA was extracted from PBMCs using TRIzol. Graves' disease was diagnosed according to American Thyroid Association guidelines. The patients came from an endocrinology department in Xi'an, China. Each patient gave about 10 milliliters of peripheral blood, collected in an EDTA anticoagulant tube. Ficoll Paque Plus density gradient separation was used to isolate PBMCs, and no additional T cell sorting was done. RNA quality was checked with an Agilent 2100 Bioanalyzer and agarose gel, and concentration with a NanoDrop 2000. Trimming takes 7 bases off V and 4 bases off J; junction bases not matched to a gene: 8. Inclusive of the bounding cysteine and phenylalanine, the CDR3 is 14 residues long. Only the CDR3 part of the read is kept: 42 bases, read in frame from the first base. CDR1 and CDR2 are drawn from the germline V gene (reference sequence): LNHDA, SQIVND.

The sequence is built from TRBV19 and TRBJ1-1; TRBD1 aligns with 8 central bases. The receptor comes from a female donor with Graves disease. This specimen consisted of peripheral blood mononuclear cells (PBMCs), obtained when the disease was refractory, from a patient treated with antithyroid drugs. The CDR3: CASIPRTGFTEAFF. The sequenced DNA: TGTGCCAGTATACCCAGGACAGGGTTCACTGAAGCTTTCTTT.